This entry concerns a single TCR beta chain. Its antigen remains unidentified. The data are from a study of shared clonotypes between healthy human individuals. Study details: CD4 naive cells filled three plates per donor, CD4 memory three, CD8 naive two and CD8 memory one.

Study-level results: Shared clonotypes across all four donors exceeded non-shared ones in generation probability. Naive CD4 clonotype sharing across four donors was about 5%.

Repertoires were generated with immunoSEQ multiplex PCR, while TCRdb's copy carries only in-frame clones and drops some. Of around 2.3 million clones detected, approximately 95% appear once; the ten largest clones hold more than 0.1%. This TCR was sampled from a man aged 18 to 30 in good health. Material for sequencing was naive CD4+ T cells sorted from blood. Specified subset: CD45RA+ positively selected.

As DNA, the CDR3 is TGTGCCAGCAGTGAGATTCACAGGGTTAACCAGCCCCAGCATTTT. Amino acids: CASSEIHRVNQPQHF. V is TRBV6-1 and J is TRBJ1-5, with D perhaps TRBD1 (6 bases). The V end was cut by 3 bases, the J end by 7 bases, with 16 bases between. CDR1 is MNHNS, CDR2 SASEGT, per germline. The CDR3 length is 15 residues.